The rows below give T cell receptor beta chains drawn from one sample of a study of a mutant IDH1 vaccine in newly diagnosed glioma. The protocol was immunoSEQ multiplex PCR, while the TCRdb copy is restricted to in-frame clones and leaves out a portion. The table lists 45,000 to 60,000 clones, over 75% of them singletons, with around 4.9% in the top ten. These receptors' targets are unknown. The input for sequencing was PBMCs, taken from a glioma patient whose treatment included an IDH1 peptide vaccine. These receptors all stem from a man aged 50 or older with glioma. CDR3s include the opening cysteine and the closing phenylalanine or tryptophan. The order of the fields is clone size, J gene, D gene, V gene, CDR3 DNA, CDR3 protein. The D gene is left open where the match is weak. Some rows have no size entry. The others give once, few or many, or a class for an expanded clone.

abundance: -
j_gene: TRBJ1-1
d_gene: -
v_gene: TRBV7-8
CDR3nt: TGTGCCAGCAGCTTTTCGTTGGTGGGAACTGAAGCTTTCTTT
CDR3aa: CASSFSLVGTEAFF

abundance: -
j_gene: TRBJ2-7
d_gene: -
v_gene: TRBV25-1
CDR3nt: TGTGCCAGCAACTTACAGGGCAACTACGAGCAGTACTTC
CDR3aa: CASNLQGNYEQYF

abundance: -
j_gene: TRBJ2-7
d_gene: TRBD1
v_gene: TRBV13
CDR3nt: TGTGCCAGCAGCCCGGATCGGACAGGGCACTACGAGCAGTACTTC
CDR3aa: CASSPDRTGHYEQYF

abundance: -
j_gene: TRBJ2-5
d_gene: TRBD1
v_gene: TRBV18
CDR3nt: TGTGCCAGCTCGCCTGGGACAGGGGGTCGGGAGACCCAGTACTTC
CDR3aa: CASSPGTGGRETQYF

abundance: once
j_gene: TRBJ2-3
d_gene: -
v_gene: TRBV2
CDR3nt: TGTGCCAGCAAAAACAGGCTGGGCACAGATACGCAGTATTTT
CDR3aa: CASKNRLGTDTQYF

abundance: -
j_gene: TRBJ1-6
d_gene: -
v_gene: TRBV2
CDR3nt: TGTGCCAGCAGGGAGAGGAATTCACCCCTCCACTTT
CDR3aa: CASRERNSPLHF

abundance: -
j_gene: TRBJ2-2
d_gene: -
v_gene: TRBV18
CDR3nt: TGTGCCAGCTCACCACTAACAGGGGAGCTGTTTTTT
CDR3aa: CASSPLTGELFF

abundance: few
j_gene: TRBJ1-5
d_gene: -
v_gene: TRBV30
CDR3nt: TGTGCCTGGAGTGACCAGGCGGTGGGTCAGCCCCAGCATTTT
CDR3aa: CAWSDQAVGQPQHF

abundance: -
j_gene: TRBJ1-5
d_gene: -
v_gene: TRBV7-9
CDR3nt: TGTGCCAGCAGCCCCCGGGGAGGCCCCCAGCATTTT
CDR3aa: CASSPRGGPQHF

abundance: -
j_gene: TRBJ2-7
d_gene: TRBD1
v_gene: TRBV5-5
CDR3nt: TGTGCCAGCAGCTTTGGGGGACAGGGAGACGAGCAGTACTTC
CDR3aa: CASSFGGQGDEQYF

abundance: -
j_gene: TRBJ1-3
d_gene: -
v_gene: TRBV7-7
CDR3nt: TGTGCTAGCAGCTTGGACAGCTCTGGAAACACCATATATTTT
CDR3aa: CASSLDSSGNTIYF

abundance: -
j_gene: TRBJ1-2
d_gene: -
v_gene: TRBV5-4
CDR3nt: TGTGCCAGCAGCTTGTCGGGGGCGGATGGCTACACCTTC
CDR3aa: CASSLSGADGYTF

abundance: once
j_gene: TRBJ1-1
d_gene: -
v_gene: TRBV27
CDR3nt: TGTGCCAGCAGTTTCGGTGGGACGGGGACTGAAGCTTTCTTT
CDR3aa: CASSFGGTGTEAFF

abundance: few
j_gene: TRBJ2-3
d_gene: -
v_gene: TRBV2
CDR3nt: TGTGCCAGCAGTCCCCGGGCTACTACAGATACGCAGTATTTT
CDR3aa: CASSPRATTDTQYF

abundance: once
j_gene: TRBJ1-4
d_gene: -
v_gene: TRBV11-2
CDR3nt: TGTGCCAGCAGCCAACGGTCGTCGGGTGAAAAACTGTTTTTT
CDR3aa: CASSQRSSGEKLFF

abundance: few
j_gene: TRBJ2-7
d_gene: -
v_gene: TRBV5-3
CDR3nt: TGTGCCAGAAGCTTGTGCCGGGAGATCACCTACGAGCAGTACTTC
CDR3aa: CARSLCREITYEQYF

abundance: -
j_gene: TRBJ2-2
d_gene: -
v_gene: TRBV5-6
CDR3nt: TGTGCCAGCAGCGCTGAGAGGGCGGGGGAGCTGTTTTTT
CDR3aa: CASSAERAGELFF

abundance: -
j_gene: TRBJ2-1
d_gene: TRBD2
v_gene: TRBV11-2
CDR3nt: TGTGCCAGCAGGAATGCGGGGGGGGCAGTCAATGAGCAGTTCTTC
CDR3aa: CASRNAGGAVNEQFF